A selection of T cell receptor beta chains follows, all from one sample in a study of blood T cells in healthy people across ages. Via MiXCR, TCRdb re-called the 5' RACE reads, giving one row per CDR3 protein. The sample has fewer than 700,000 distinct CDR3 sequences, roughly 43% seen once. The source material was blood. These receptors were taken from a man older than 75 in good health. Each CDR3 is given with its conserved first and last residue. Fields, in order: clone size, D gene, J gene, V gene, CDR3 protein, CDR3 DNA. The D gene is left open where the match is weak. Size values are once, few and many counts, or a class for expanded clones, and some rows have none.

many NA TRBJ2-4 TRBV7-2 CASSSTPLLAKNIQYF TGTGCCAGCAGCTCCACCCCACTCCTAGCCAAAAACATTCAGTACTTC
NA TRBD2 TRBJ2-7 TRBV6-1 CASRLAGFYNEQYF TGTGCCAGCAGACTAGCGGGCTTCTACAATGAGCAGTACTTC
NA NA TRBJ1-1 TRBV11-3 CASSLDGNGNTEAFF TGTGCCAGCAGCTTAGATGGGAACGGGAACACTGAAGCTTTCTTT
NA NA TRBJ2-5 TRBV10-3 CASSGVEETQYF TGTGCCTCATCAGGGGTTGAAGAGACCCAGTACTTC
few NA TRBJ2-3 TRBV4-3 CASSPYLYTDTQYF TGCGCCAGCAGCCCCTACTTATACACAGATACGCAGTATTTT
NA NA TRBJ1-5 TRBV5-8 CASSLGGFFQPQHF TGTGCCAGCAGCTTAGGGGGGTTTTTCCAGCCCCAGCATTTT
NA NA TRBJ1-5 TRBV20-1 CSATLGVGGGQPQHF TGCAGTGCTACCCTAGGGGTAGGGGGTGGTCAGCCCCAGCATTTT
NA TRBD2 TRBJ2-3 TRBV5-1 CASSNNRAGEGDTQYF TGCGCCAGCAGCAACAACCGAGCGGGAGAAGGAGATACGCAGTATTTT
NA TRBD2 TRBJ2-3 TRBV10-3 CAISESPSGLATDTQYF TGTGCCATCAGTGAGTCGCCTAGCGGGTTGGCCACAGATACGCAGTATTTT
many NA TRBJ1-2 TRBV14 CASSKNVGGYGYTF TGTGCCAGCTCAAAGAACGTGGGGGGATATGGCTACACCTTC
NA NA TRBJ1-2 TRBV28 CASSLGRGYTF TGTGCCAGCAGTTTGGGGCGTGGCTACACCTTC
NA NA TRBJ2-6 TRBV28 CASSFPFTGAGANVLTF TGTGCCAGCAGTTTTCCTTTCACAGGAGCAGGGGCCAACGTCCTGACTTTC
few TRBD2 TRBJ2-1 TRBV5-1 CASSSTSGRPNEQFF TGCGCCAGCAGCTCGACTAGCGGGAGGCCCAATGAGCAGTTCTTC
NA TRBD1 TRBJ1-4 TRBV28 CASSPLPGQGNNEKLFF TGTGCCAGCAGCCCCCTCCCAGGACAGGGAAATAATGAAAAACTGTTTTTT
NA TRBD2 TRBJ2-7 TRBV20-1 CSASLDLAGVITPYF TGCAGTGCCTCACTTGATCTAGCGGGGGTGATAACTCCGTACTTC
many TRBD1 TRBJ1-4 TRBV11-2 CASSGQGSGEKLFF TGTGCCAGCAGCGGACAGGGAAGTGGCGAAAAACTGTTTTTT
NA NA TRBJ2-1 TRBV20-1 CSAPEVGKPGDEQFF TGCAGTGCTCCAGAGGTAGGAAAGCCGGGGGATGAGCAGTTCTTC
NA NA TRBJ1-4 TRBV4-2 CASSQEGMGPDEKLFF TGTGCCAGCAGCCAAGAAGGAATGGGACCCGACGAAAAACTGTTTTTT
few TRBD1 TRBJ2-7 TRBV6-2/TRBV6-3 CASRSGTGAYEQYF TGTGCCAGCAGGTCCGGGACAGGCGCCTACGAGCAGTACTTC
NA TRBD1 TRBJ2-5 TRBV12-3/TRBV12-4 CASSLSTGGQETQYF TGTGCCAGCAGTTTATCGACAGGGGGGCAAGAGACCCAGTACTTC
few NA TRBJ2-1 TRBV5-4 CASSPGGVGGDEQFF TGTGCCAGCAGCCCTGGGGGGGTAGGGGGAGATGAGCAGTTCTTC
once NA TRBJ2-2 TRBV7-2 CASSRGRNTGELFF TGTGCCAGCAGCCGGGGGCGGAACACCGGGGAGCTGTTTTTT
few NA TRBJ2-7 TRBV28 CASSRSIGVTYEQYF TGTGCCAGCAGCCGAAGCATCGGGGTGACCTACGAGCAGTACTTC
NA NA TRBJ1-1 TRBV28 CASTRTGGAEAFF TGTGCCAGCACTCGGACGGGAGGGGCTGAAGCTTTCTTT
NA NA TRBJ1-6 TRBV7-2 CANSAGVAYNSPLHF TGTGCCAACAGCGCTGGGGTGGCCTATAATTCACCCCTCCACTTT
few NA TRBJ2-6 TRBV3-1 CASSPTSLFDSGANVLTF TGTGCCAGCAGCCCCACATCCCTTTTCGACTCTGGGGCCAACGTCCTGACTTTC